One sample yielded the 29 T cell receptor beta chains listed below, sequenced in a study of T cell changes during pregnancy in multiple sclerosis. Clones were sequenced by immunoSEQ multiplex PCR, and TCRdb holds only the in-frame ones, with some missing. This table holds about 25,000 clones, about 88% found once. Material: CD8+ T cells from peripheral blood mononuclear cells, obtained in the third trimester of pregnancy. Source of these receptors: a female donor in good health, enrolled as a control in a pregnancy study.

The V call is TRBV9, the J call TRBJ1-2, with a tentative D call TRBD1 (5 bases). Germline V lookup: CDR1 SGDLS, CDR2 YYNGEE. The CDR3 spans 14 residues. Trimming shortened V by 4 bases and J by 8 bases, and 18 bases separated the two germline ends. The CDR3 here is CASSPDRGGWGYTF. The CDR3 DNA reads as TGTGCCAGCAGCCCTGACCGGGGGGGTTGGGGCTACACCTTC.

The rearrangement links TRBV19 to TRBJ1-1; D is undetermined. Trimming stripped 3 bases from V and 7 bases from J, with 12 bases between. Germline loops: CDR1 LNHDA, CDR2 SQIVND (reference sequence). This CDR3 has 13 residues. In nucleotides, the CDR3 is TGTGCCAGTAGTATCTCGACAACCAGTGAAGCTTTCTTT. The encoded protein is CASSISTTSEAFF.

The chain uses TRBV29-1 and TRBJ2-1; 7 nucleotides agree with TRBD2. Germline V CDR1 and CDR2: SQVTM, ANQGSEA. V lost 1 base and J lost 3; bases outside the gene matches: 9. The CDR3 runs 16 residues. The CDR3 nucleotides are TGCAGCGTTGAAGGTAGCCCGGAGCGGGGCTACAATGAGCAGTTCTTC. Protein product: CSVEGSPERGYNEQFF.

The V and J genes are TRBV7-9 and TRBJ2-2; 10 bases line up with TRBD1. Germline CDR1 SEHNR, CDR2 FQNEAQ (reference sequence). The CDR3 consists of 17 residues. Trimming at V came to 5 bases and at J to 6 bases, leaving 12 bases not matched to a gene. The CDR3: CASSLYTGTGDPGELFF. DNA for the CDR3: TGTGCCAGCAGCCTATATACCGGGACAGGGGACCCCGGGGAGCTGTTTTTT.

This chain connects TRBV6-5 to TRBJ1-5; 10 bases match TRBD1. The CDR3 is 14 residues long. The germline V gene encodes CDR1 MNHEY and CDR2 SVGAGI. The junction had 7 bases not matched to a gene; V was cut back by 8 bases and J by 6 bases. The CDR3 bases are TGTGCCAGCGGACTCGGGACAGGGGCTCAGCCCCAGCATTTT. Protein sequence: CASGLGTGAQPQHF.

The rearrangement links TRBV2 to TRBJ2-7, with 11 bases aligning to TRBD2. The germline CDR1 and CDR2 sequences are SNHLY and FYNNEI. V trimming: 2 bases; J trimming: 4 bases; junction bases outside the gene matches: 4. The CDR3 loop spans 15 amino acids. CDR3 DNA: TGTGCCAGCAGTGAACTAGCGGGAGGAAGGTACGAGCAGTACTTC. Its protein product is CASSELAGGRYEQYF.

The chain has TRBV27 and TRBJ2-1; no definite D call. V was shortened by 8 bases and J by 6 bases, with 8 bases between the two germline ends. CDR1 and CDR2 (germline): MNHEY, SMNVEV (reference sequence). The CDR3 has 11 amino acids. The CDR3 here is CASSRSNEQFF. CDR3 nucleotides: TGTGCCAGCTCGAGAAGCAATGAGCAGTTCTTC.

A single count supports this clone. The chain recombines TRBV9 with TRBJ2-7; 10 bases map to TRBD2. The CDR3 is 14 residues long. V was clipped by 0 bases and J by 3 bases; unmatched bases: 0. The germline V gene has CDR1 SGDLS and CDR2 YYNGEE. For the CDR3, the DNA is TGTGCCAGCAGCGTAGGACTAGCGGGCTACGAGCAGTACTTC. Protein sequence: CASSVGLAGYEQYF. The whole variable domain, remainder taken from reference TRBV9 and TRBJ2-7, is DSGVTQTPKHLITATGQRVTLRCSPRSGDLSVYWYQQSLDQGLQFLIQYYNGEERAKGNILERFSAQQFPDLHSELNLSSLELGDSALYFCASSVGLAGYEQYFGPGTRLTVT.

The chain is built from TRBV13 and TRBJ2-5, with a tentative D call TRBD1 (6 bases). The germline V gene has CDR1 PRHDT and CDR2 FYEKMQ (reference sequence). The CDR3 runs 13 residues. V gave up 4 bases and J gave up 4 bases, with 10 bases separating them. This CDR3 is CASSSRTVETQYF. CDR3 coding DNA: TGTGCCAGCAGCTCCCGGACAGTAGAGACCCAGTACTTC.

The V and J genes are TRBV7-9 and TRBJ2-3, with D perhaps matching TRBD1 (5 bases). Germline V gives CDR1 SEHNR, CDR2 FQNEAQ (reference sequence). V gave up 5 bases and J gave up 0 bases, with 12 bases separating them. The CDR3 length is 15 residues. CDR3 coding DNA: TGTGCCAGCAGCCCTCCAGGGCTAAGCACAGATACGCAGTATTTT. It is translated as CASSPPGLSTDTQYF.

The rearrangement uses TRBV2 and TRBJ2-7, with 7 bases identical to TRBD1. This CDR3 is built from 14 residues. V dropped 8 bases and J dropped 6; count of bases not matched to a gene: 13. The germline gives CDR1 SNHLY, CDR2 FYNNEI. The CDR3 nucleotides are TGTGCCAGCCCCAAACGGGACAGTTTTGTCGAGCAGTACTTC. It yields the protein CASPKRDSFVEQYF.

This chain joins TRBV27 and TRBJ1-2; no reliable D call. This CDR3 has 11 amino acids. Germline assignment: CDR1 MNHEY and CDR2 SMNVEV (reference sequence). Trimming stripped 11 bases from V and 5 bases from J, with 12 bases between. CDR3 amino acids: CAWRVGYGYTF. CDR3 coding DNA: TGTGCCTGGCGGGTCGGGTATGGCTACACCTTC.

The chain employs TRBV5-8 and TRBJ1-1; 8 bases map to TRBD1. Per the germline V gene, CDR1 is SGHTS and CDR2 is YDEGEE. J was trimmed by 2 bases and V by 4 bases; bases with no gene match: 7. The CDR3 runs 15 residues. CDR3 coding DNA: TGTGCCAGCAGCCGCCCCGGACAGGGTAACACTGAAGCTTTCTTT. As protein: CASSRPGQGNTEAFF.

The chain links TRBV4-1 to TRBJ2-1, with a weak D call TRBD2 (6 bases). V lost 5 bases to trimming and J lost 7 bases, with 21 bases between them. Germline V lookup: CDR1 MGHRA, CDR2 YSYEKL. The CDR3 is made up of 16 amino acids. Here the CDR3 DNA reads TGCGCCAGCAGCTCCACAACGGGGGAGGCGAGGAATGAGCAGTTCTTC. Translating gives CASSSTTGEARNEQFF.

With respect to this clone: One junction end disagrees with the germline gene, perhaps due to a read error. The chain combines TRBV7-9 with TRBJ1-2; a possible D gene is TRBD1 (5 bases). The CDR3 runs to 12 residues. The germline gives CDR1 SEHNR, CDR2 FQNEAQ (reference sequence). CDR3 sequence reads: CASTSSGGEPIF. For the CDR3, the DNA is TGTGCCTCTACGTCGTCCGGGGGGGAACCGATCTTC.

The V call is TRBV7-9, the J call TRBJ1-2; D is ambiguous. V shed 5 bases and J shed 14 bases, with 18 bases lying between them. CDR1 is SEHNR and CDR2 is FQNEAQ in the germline V gene (reference sequence). This CDR3 is 12 amino acids long. The CDR3 nucleotides read TGTGCCAGCAGCGCTCCCTATACGAAGACTACCTTC. This encodes CASSAPYTKTTF.

The V gene is TRBV13, the J gene TRBJ2-1; TRBD2 agrees at 7 bases. The V gene's germline CDR1 is PRHDT and CDR2 FYEKMQ (reference sequence). Trimming at V came to 0 bases and at J to 10 bases, leaving 3 bases not matched to a gene. This CDR3 has 13 residues. The DNA for the CDR3 is TGTGCCAGCAGCTTAGGAAGGCGGGAGGAGCAGTTCTTC. The encoded protein is CASSLGRREEQFF.

The chain has TRBV28 and TRBJ1-2; 10 bases agree with TRBD1. Per germline, CDR1 MDHEN and CDR2 SYDVKM. Unmatched junction bases numbered 9, after V lost 2 bases and J lost 6 bases. This CDR3 is 16 amino acids long. CDR3 nucleotides: TGTGCCAGCAGTTTACCATCGACAGGGGGCAGTCATGGCTACACCTTC. It is translated as CASSLPSTGGSHGYTF.

The chain is built from TRBV9 and TRBJ2-7; 12 bases align to TRBD2. Unmatched junction bases numbered 15, after V lost 4 bases and J lost 7 bases. The CDR3 sequence is 17 residues long. The germline V gene has CDR1 SGDLS and CDR2 YYNGEE. CDR3: CASSRYGLAGPDLEQYF. The CDR3 bases are TGTGCCAGCAGCCGCTACGGACTAGCGGGGCCAGATTTGGAGCAGTACTTC. The full variable domain, with the rest looked up from reference TRBV9 and TRBJ2-7, is DSGVTQTPKHLITATGQRVTLRCSPRSGDLSVYWYQQSLDQGLQFLIQYYNGEERAKGNILERFSAQQFPDLHSELNLSSLELGDSALYFCASSRYGLAGPDLEQYFGPGTRLTVT.

V and J are TRBV5-5 and TRBJ2-7; perhaps TRBD1 as D (6 bases). The V end was cut by 3 bases, the J end by 2 bases, with 6 bases between. The CDR3 contains 12 residues. Germline lookup yields CDR1 SGHKS and CDR2 YYEKEE (reference sequence). The CDR3 sequence: CASSWDTYEQYF. The CDR3 bases are TGTGCCAGCAGCTGGGACACCTACGAGCAGTACTTC.

The rearrangement uses TRBV27 and TRBJ1-1, with TRBD1 as a possible D gene (6 bases). The CDR3 runs 13 residues. The V and J ends lost 5 bases and 6 bases respectively, with 13 bases between them. The V gene's germline CDR1 is MNHEY and CDR2 SMNVEV (reference sequence). The CDR3: CASSNRVDPEAFF. The CDR3 region has the DNA TGTGCCAGCAGTAACAGGGTGGATCCTGAAGCTTTCTTT.

V gene TRBV5-6 combines with J gene TRBJ2-5, with TRBD1 as a possible D gene (5 bases). The V and J ends lost 0 bases and 2 bases respectively, with 8 bases between them. Germline CDR1 is SGHDT and CDR2 is YYEEEE. This CDR3 region has 14 residues. The chain's CDR3 is CASSLEGKQETQYF. The CDR3 nucleotides read TGTGCCAGCAGCTTGGAGGGGAAACAAGAGACCCAGTACTTC.

V usage is TRBV5-1 and J usage is TRBJ1-3; D ambiguous. V lost 3 bases to trimming and J lost 0 bases, with 13 bases between them. CDR3 length: 16 residues. Germline CDR1 and CDR2: SGHRS and YFSETQ. In DNA, the CDR3 is TGCGCCAGCAGCTACGGAGACCATTCCTCTGGAAACACCATATATTTT. Translation gives CASSYGDHSSGNTIYF.

V and J are TRBV18 and TRBJ1-5, with TRBD1 matching over 7 bases. The CDR3 is made up of 14 amino acids. The germline CDR1 and CDR2 sequences are KGHSH and LQKENI. J lost 5 bases, V lost 5 bases, and 6 bases had no gene match. The CDR3 reads CASSSDRDYQPQHF. CDR3 coding DNA: TGTGCCAGCTCATCCGACAGGGACTATCAGCCCCAGCATTTT. Supplemented by reference TRBV18 and TRBJ1-5, the full variable domain reads NAGVMQNPRHLVRRRGQEARLRCSPMKGHSHVYWYRQLPEEGLKFMVYLQKENIIDESGMPKERFSAEFPKEGPSILRIQQVVRGDSAAYFCASSSDRDYQPQHFGDGTRLSIL.

V gene TRBV27 combines with J gene TRBJ2-1, with 8 bases matching TRBD1. This CDR3 region has 17 residues. V was clipped by 4 bases and J by 7 bases; unmatched bases: 15. Germline V lookup: CDR1 MNHEY, CDR2 SMNVEV (reference sequence). CDR3 sequence reads: CASSSFSTGGIDNEQFF. CDR3 in DNA: TGTGCCAGCAGTTCGTTCTCAACAGGGGGTATAGATAATGAGCAGTTCTTC.

The rearrangement links TRBV29-1 to TRBJ1-2; no clear D. The CDR3 is 12 residues long. V lost 4 bases to trimming and J lost 7 bases, with 13 bases between them. Germline lookup yields CDR1 SQVTM and CDR2 ANQGSEA. The CDR3 sequence is CSVVQEGPGYTF. Here the CDR3 DNA reads TGCAGCGTTGTTCAGGAGGGTCCTGGCTACACCTTC.

V usage is TRBV30 and J usage is TRBJ1-1; D is perhaps TRBD1 (6 bases). There are 15 residues in the CDR3. The V end was cut by 4 bases, the J end by 5 bases, with 20 bases between. Per germline, CDR1 GTSNPN and CDR2 SVGIG (reference sequence). DNA of the CDR3: TGTGCCTGGAAAGACCCCAGGGGCTATTGGACTGAAGCTTTCTTT. It yields the protein CAWKDPRGYWTEAFF.

The chain is built from TRBV13 and TRBJ1-2; unclear D gene. Deletions cut 0 bases from V and 5 bases from J, with 10 bases between. CDR1 is PRHDT, CDR2 FYEKMQ, per germline (reference sequence). CDR3 length equals 14 residues. The CDR3 nucleotides read TGTGCCAGCAGCTTAGGCCTAGGAGGGTATGGCTACACCTTC. Translated: CASSLGLGGYGYTF.

The chain has TRBV7-2 and TRBJ1-1; 7 positions match TRBD1. This CDR3 has 15 residues. J was trimmed by 7 bases and V by 0 bases; bases with no gene match: 8. CDR1 is SGHTA and CDR2 is FQGNSA in the germline V gene. CDR3 DNA: TGTGCCAGCAGCTTAGCGGTAGGGGGCTGGGGTGAAGCTTTCTTT. This gives the protein CASSLAVGGWGEAFF.